The 9 T cell receptor beta chains below all came from one sample that was sequenced in a study of cytomegalovirus exposure and HLA in healthy donors. PCR used 60 Vbeta primers and 13 Jbeta primers. Here immunoSEQ multiplex PCR was the method, and the copy in TCRdb shows in-frame clones only, minus some. There are under 200,000 clones in the sample; around 75% occur only once, and 1.3% to 1.5% lies in the top ten. Sequencing was carried out using PBMCs. The receptors originated from a man younger than 35 in good health and CMV-seronegative.

The table lists this clone with a count of one. The rearrangement uses TRBV6-5 and TRBJ1-6, with D possibly TRBD1 on 5 matching bases. CDR1 and CDR2 from the germline V gene are MNHEY and SVGAGI. With 2 bases removed from V and 7 bases from J, the gap between germline ends came to 15 bases. This CDR3 spans 16 amino acids. In DNA form, the CDR3 reads TGTGCCAGCAGTTACCCTCGGGGAGGGGAGAATTCACCCCTCCACTTT. Amino acids: CASSYPRGGENSPLHF.

The V and J genes are TRBV27 and TRBJ2-7, with 10 bases that match TRBD2. Germline V gives CDR1 MNHEY, CDR2 SMNVEV (reference sequence). J lost 7 bases, V lost 4 bases, and 13 bases had no gene match. The CDR3 loop spans 16 amino acids. The CDR3 loop reads CASSYREPGLAREQYF. The CDR3 DNA follows: TGTGCCAGCAGTTATAGGGAGCCGGGACTAGCGAGGGAGCAGTACTTC.

The rearrangement joins TRBV6-1 to TRBJ1-2; D is unclear. This CDR3 comprises 14 residues. V gave up 1 base and J gave up 2 bases, with 8 bases separating them. Germline V gives CDR1 MNHNS, CDR2 SASEGT. In DNA form, the CDR3 reads TGTGCCAGCAGTGAAGGAGGTAACAACTATGGCTACACCTTC. Protein: CASSEGGNNYGYTF.

The CDR3 DNA reads as TGTGCCAGCAGCTCCCCCGGGGGGAACAGCGGGAGTGGGTACAATGAGCAGTTCTTC. This translates into CASSSPGGNSGSGYNEQFF. The chain has TRBV7-9 and TRBJ2-1; 8 bases are a match to TRBD2. CDR1 is SEHNR and CDR2 is FQNEAQ in the germline V gene (reference sequence). The ends lost 4 bases at V and 4 bases at J; junction bases unmatched: 18. The CDR3 runs 19 residues. The full variable domain, rest sourced from reference TRBV7-9 and TRBJ2-1, is DTGVSQNPRHKITKRGQNVTFRCDPISEHNRLYWYRQTLGQGPEFLTYFQNEAQLEKSRLLSDRFSAERPKGSFSTLEIQRTEQGDSAMYLCASSSPGGNSGSGYNEQFFGPGTRLTVL.

The V gene is TRBV11-2, the J gene TRBJ1-2, with D possibly being TRBD1 (5 bases). V lost 3 bases and J 14 bases, leaving 16 bases between the germline ends. Germline CDR1 is SGHAT and CDR2 is FQNNGV. This CDR3 spans 12 amino acids. For the CDR3, the DNA is TGTGCCAGCAGCTTGGGGACCCGCGGGGGGACCTTC. This gives the protein CASSLGTRGGTF.

The CDR3 here is CASSLSDRESYGYTF. The CDR3 DNA reads TGTGCCAGCAGTTTATCGGACAGGGAATCCTATGGCTACACCTTC. The chain uses TRBV27 and TRBJ1-2; 8 bases align to TRBD1. Trimming cost V 0 bases and J 4 bases; bases outside gene matches: 4. Germline loops: CDR1 MNHEY, CDR2 SMNVEV (reference sequence). The CDR3 sequence is 15 residues long.

The V call is TRBV19, the J call TRBJ2-1; 7 bases align to TRBD2. The V and J ends lost 3 bases and 6 bases, in that order; junction bases with no gene match: 8. The CDR3 runs 15 residues. CDR1 is LNHDA and CDR2 is SQIVND in the germline V gene (reference sequence). The CDR3 DNA reads TGTGCCAGTAGTATCGTTGGACTAGTTTCCAATGAGCAGTTCTTC. Its protein is CASSIVGLVSNEQFF.

The CDR3 DNA reads TGTGCCAGCAGTGAATCGAGCGGGAGCCCCCTTTGGAAGCCCGGGGAGCTGTTTTTT. Its protein is CASSESSGSPLWKPGELFF. The V and J genes are TRBV6-1 and TRBJ2-2, with TRBD2 identical over 8 bases. With 2 bases clipped from V and 6 bases from J, the junction kept 17 bases outside the gene matches. The CDR3 covers 19 residues. CDR1 and CDR2 from the germline V gene are MNHNS and SASEGT.

This chain's CDR3 is CASSPIRDRGHNYEQYF. The CDR3 DNA follows: TGTGCCAGCAGTCCCATCAGGGATAGGGGACACAACTACGAGCAGTACTTC. The V call is TRBV27, the J call TRBJ2-7, with a possible D match to TRBD1 (6 bases). Per germline, CDR1 MNHEY and CDR2 SMNVEV (reference sequence). The CDR3 extends over 17 amino acids. The V end was cut by 5 bases, the J end by 3 bases, with 23 bases between.